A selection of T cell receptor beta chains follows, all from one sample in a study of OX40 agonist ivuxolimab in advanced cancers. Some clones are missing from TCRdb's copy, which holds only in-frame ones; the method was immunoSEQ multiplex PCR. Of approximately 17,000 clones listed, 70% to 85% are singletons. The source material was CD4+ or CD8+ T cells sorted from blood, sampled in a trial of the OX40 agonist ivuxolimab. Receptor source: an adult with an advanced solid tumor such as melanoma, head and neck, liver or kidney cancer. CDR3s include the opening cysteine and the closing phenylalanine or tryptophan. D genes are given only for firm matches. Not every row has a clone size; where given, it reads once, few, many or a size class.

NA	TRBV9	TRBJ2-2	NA	TGTGCCAGCAGCGTAGCGGACACCGGGGAGCTGTTTTTT	CASSVADTGELFF
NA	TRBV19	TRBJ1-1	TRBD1	TGTGCCAGTATCCTCCAGGGGGCATGGCCTGAAGCTTTCTTT	CASILQGAWPEAFF
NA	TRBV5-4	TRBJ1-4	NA	TGTGCCAGCAGCTTGCAGGGCGGAGACGAAAAACTGTTTTTT	CASSLQGGDEKLFF
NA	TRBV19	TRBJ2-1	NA	TGTGCCAGTAGTATAGACCCTCCGGAGCGGCTAATCTCCTACAATGAGCAGTTCTTC	CASSIDPPERLISYNEQFF
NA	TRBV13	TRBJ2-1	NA	TGTGCCAGCAGCTTTGGGACCACGGCATCTGAGCAGTTCTTC	CASSFGTTASEQFF
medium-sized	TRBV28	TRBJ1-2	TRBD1	TGTGCCAGTAACCACGGGACAGCTAACTATGGCTACACCTTC	CASNHGTANYGYTF
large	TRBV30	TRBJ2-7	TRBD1	TGTGCCTGGAGTATAGCCTGGACAGGAATTACCGAGCAGTACTTC	CAWSIAWTGITEQYF
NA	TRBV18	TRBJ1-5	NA	TGTGCCAGCTCACCAGAGGAGGAAGGGAGCAATCAGCCCCAGCATTTT	CASSPEEEGSNQPQHF
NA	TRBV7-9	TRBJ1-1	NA	TGTGCCAGCAGCTTAGAGAACACTGAAGCTTTCTTT	CASSLENTEAFF
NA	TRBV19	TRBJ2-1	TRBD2	TGTGCCAGTAGTATAGGGGGTAGCGGGAGGGATGAGCAGTTCTTC	CASSIGGSGRDEQFF
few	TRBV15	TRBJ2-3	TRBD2	TGTGCCACCAGGGCGCGGGAGGCGGTAGATACGCAGTATTTT	CATRAREAVDTQYF
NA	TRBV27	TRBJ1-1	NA	TGTGCCAGCAGTCCCGGGGGAAAGGACACTGAAGCTTTCTTT	CASSPGGKDTEAFF
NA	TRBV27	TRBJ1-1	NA	TGTGCCAGCAGTTTAGAGGGACCTAGGAACGGTGGGACTGAAGCTTTCTTT	CASSLEGPRNGGTEAFF
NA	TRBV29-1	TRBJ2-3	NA	TGCAGCGTCACCCCGGGGGGCGCGGATACGCAGTATTTT	CSVTPGGADTQYF
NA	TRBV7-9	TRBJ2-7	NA	TGTGCCAGCACCCCCCCCGCGGGAAGCTCCTACGAGCAGTACTTC	CASTPPAGSSYEQYF
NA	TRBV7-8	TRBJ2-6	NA	TGTGCCAGCAGCCCCCAAAACCGGGGACCTGGGGCCAACGTCCTGACTTTC	CASSPQNRGPGANVLTF
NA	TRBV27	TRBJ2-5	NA	TGTGCCAGCAGTTTATTGTACCAAGAGACCCAGTACTTC	CASSLLYQETQYF
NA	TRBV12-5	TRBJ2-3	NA	TGTGCTAGTGGTTTGGCAAAGACAGGGTCGTCGGGAGTTGGAGATACGCAGTATTTT	CASGLAKTGSSGVGDTQYF
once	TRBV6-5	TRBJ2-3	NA	TGTGCCAGCAGTTACGGGGAGACCGGCGCAGATACGCAGTATTTT	CASSYGETGADTQYF
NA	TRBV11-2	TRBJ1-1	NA	TGTGCCAGCAGCTTAGAGGGATTGAACACTGAAGCTTTCTTT	CASSLEGLNTEAFF
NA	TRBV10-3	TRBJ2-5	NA	TGTGCCATCGCCAATAGGGAGGGGGGAGAGACCCAGTACTTC	CAIANREGGETQYF
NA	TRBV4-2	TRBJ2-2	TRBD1	TGTGCCAGCAGCTTATGGGACAGGGGTGAGGACACCGGGGAGCTGTTTTTT	CASSLWDRGEDTGELFF
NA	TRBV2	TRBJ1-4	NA	TGTGCCAGCTTACAGGGTGTCGAGTTAATTGAAAAACTGTTTTTT	CASLQGVELIEKLFF
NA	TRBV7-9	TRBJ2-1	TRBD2	TGTGCCAGCAGCTTAGTTGCGGGAGGGAATGAGCAGTTCTTC	CASSLVAGGNEQFF
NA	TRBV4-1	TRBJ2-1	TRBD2	TGCGCCAGCAGCCAAGGGGTGACTAGCGGGACCTACAATGAGCAGTTCTTC	CASSQGVTSGTYNEQFF
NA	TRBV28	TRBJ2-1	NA	TGTGCCAGCAGTTTATTTGGGCGGGATGGGGCAAATGAGCAGTTCTTC	CASSLFGRDGANEQFF
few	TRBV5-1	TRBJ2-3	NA	TGCGCCAGCAGCTTGTTTAAAGATACGCAGTATTTT	CASSLFKDTQYF
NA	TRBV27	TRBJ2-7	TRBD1	TGTGCCAGCAGTGGGGACAGCCACTACGAGCAGTACTTC	CASSGDSHYEQYF
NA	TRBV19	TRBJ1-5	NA	TGTGCCAGTAGTATAGAGAAGCGTACGTATCAGCCCCAGCATTTT	CASSIEKRTYQPQHF
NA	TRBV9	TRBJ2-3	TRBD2	TGTGCCAGCAGCCCAGCGGGGGGTAGCGGACTCACAGATACGCAGTATTTT	CASSPAGGSGLTDTQYF
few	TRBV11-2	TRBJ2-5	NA	TGTGCCAGCAGTGGTTCAGAAAACCAAGAGACCCAGTACTTC	CASSGSENQETQYF
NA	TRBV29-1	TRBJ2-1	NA	TGCAGCGTTTGGGGGAATTCCTACAATGAGCAGTTCTTC	CSVWGNSYNEQFF
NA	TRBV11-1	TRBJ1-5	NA	TGTGCCAGCAGCTTAGTTGGGCTTGGGATCAATCAGCCCCAGCATTTT	CASSLVGLGINQPQHF
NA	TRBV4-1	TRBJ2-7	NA	TGCGCCAGCAGCCAAGGGGCAGGGGTCACCTACGAGCAGTACTTC	CASSQGAGVTYEQYF
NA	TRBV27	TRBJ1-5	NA	TGTGCCAGCAGTAGCATGGGTGGGGGGAATCAGCCCCAGCATTTT	CASSSMGGGNQPQHF
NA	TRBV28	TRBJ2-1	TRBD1	TGTGCCAGCAGTCAGGGGGATGTCTCCTACAATGAGCAGTTCTTC	CASSQGDVSYNEQFF
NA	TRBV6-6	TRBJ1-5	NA	TGTGCCAGCAGCCTCATGGGGCTTAATCAGCCCCAGCATTTT	CASSLMGLNQPQHF
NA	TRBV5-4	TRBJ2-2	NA	TGTGCCAGCAGCTTAGGAGATCTCGGGGAGCTGTTTTTT	CASSLGDLGELFF
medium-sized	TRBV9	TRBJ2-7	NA	TGTGCCAGCAGCCCCGGCCCTAAGAGTTTCCACGAGCAGTACTTC	CASSPGPKSFHEQYF
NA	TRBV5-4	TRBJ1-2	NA	TGTGCCAGCAGCTTACTGGGAGAAAAGACCTTC	CASSLLGEKTF
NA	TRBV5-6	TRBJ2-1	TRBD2	TGTGCCAGCAGCTGGCGGACTAGCGGGGCCCACAATGAGCAGTTCTTC	CASSWRTSGAHNEQFF
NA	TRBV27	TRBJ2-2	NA	TGTGCCAGCAGTTTGTGGAGGGACACCGGGGAGCTGTTTTTT	CASSLWRDTGELFF
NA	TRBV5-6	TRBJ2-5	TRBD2	TGTGCCAGCAGCTGGAGGGTCGGGGGGCAAGAGACCCAGTACTTC	CASSWRVGGQETQYF
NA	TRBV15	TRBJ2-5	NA	TGTGCCACCAGCAGAGGGACATTCCAAGAGACCCAGTACTTC	CATSRGTFQETQYF
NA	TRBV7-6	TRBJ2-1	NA	TGTGCCAGCAGCTTATTAGAGTTGGGCAATGAGCAGTTCTTC	CASSLLELGNEQFF
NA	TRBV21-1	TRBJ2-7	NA	TGTGCCAGCAATTTGAGACAGGGTAACTACGAGCAGTACTTC	CASNLRQGNYEQYF
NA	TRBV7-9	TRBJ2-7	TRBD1	TGTGCCAGCAGCTTCCGGACAGGGCCCGCCTACGAGCAGTACTTC	CASSFRTGPAYEQYF
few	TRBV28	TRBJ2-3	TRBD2	TGTGCCAGCGGATTCTTGAGCGGGATAGGCACAGATACGCAGTATTTT	CASGFLSGIGTDTQYF
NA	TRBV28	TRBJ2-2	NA	TGTGCCAGCAGTTTGAACAGGGCCACCGGGGAGCTGTTTTTT	CASSLNRATGELFF
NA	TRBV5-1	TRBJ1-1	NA	TGCGCCAGCAGCTTGGCGACACAGGGCCGGATGAACACTGAAGCTTTCTTT	CASSLATQGRMNTEAFF
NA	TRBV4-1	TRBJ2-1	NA	TGCGCCAGCAGCCTCCGAAGCGAAAATGAGCAGTTCTTC	CASSLRSENEQFF
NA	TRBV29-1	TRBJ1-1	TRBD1	TGCAGCTTCGGACAGGGGGCTTTTGAAGCTTTCTTT	CSFGQGAFEAFF
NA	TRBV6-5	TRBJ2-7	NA	TGTGCCAGCAGTTTGGGACCGGACGAGCAGTACTTC	CASSLGPDEQYF
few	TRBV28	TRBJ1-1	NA	TGTGCCAGCAGTTTTTGGGGGTCGAACACTGAAGCTTTCTTT	CASSFWGSNTEAFF
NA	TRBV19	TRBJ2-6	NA	TGTGCCAGTGGTACGGGGTTTTATGGGGCCAACGTCCTGACTTTC	CASGTGFYGANVLTF
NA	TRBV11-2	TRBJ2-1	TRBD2	TGTGCCAGCAGCTTATGGCTAGCGGGAGGGCTCTTATACAATGAGCAGTTCTTC	CASSLWLAGGLLYNEQFF
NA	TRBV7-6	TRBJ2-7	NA	TGTGCCAGCAGCTTAGTGGCAGAAACCTACGAGCAGTACTTC	CASSLVAETYEQYF
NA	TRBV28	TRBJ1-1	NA	TGTGCCAGCAGTCCTTTAGGAGGGGGCACTGAAGCTTTCTTT	CASSPLGGGTEAFF
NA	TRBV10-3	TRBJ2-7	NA	TGTGCCATCAGTGAGGGGCAGGGCCTCTCCTACGAGCAGTACTTC	CAISEGQGLSYEQYF
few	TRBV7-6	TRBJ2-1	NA	TGTGCCAGCAGCTTATTGTCCGGGGGAGTCTCCTCCTACAATGAGCAGTTCTTC	CASSLLSGGVSSYNEQFF